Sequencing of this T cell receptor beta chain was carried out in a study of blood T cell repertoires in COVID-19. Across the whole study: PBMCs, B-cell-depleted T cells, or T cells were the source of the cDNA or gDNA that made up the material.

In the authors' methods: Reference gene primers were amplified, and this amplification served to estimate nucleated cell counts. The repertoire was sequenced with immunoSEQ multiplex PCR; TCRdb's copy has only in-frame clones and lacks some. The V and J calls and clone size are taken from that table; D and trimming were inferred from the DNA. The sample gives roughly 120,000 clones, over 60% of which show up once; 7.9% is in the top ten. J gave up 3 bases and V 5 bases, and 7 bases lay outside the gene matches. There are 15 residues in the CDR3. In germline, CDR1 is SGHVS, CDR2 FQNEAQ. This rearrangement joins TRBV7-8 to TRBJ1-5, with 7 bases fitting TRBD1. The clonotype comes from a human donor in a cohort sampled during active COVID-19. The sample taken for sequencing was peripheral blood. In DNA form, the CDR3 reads TGTGCCAGCAGCATACTACAGGGGCACAATCAGCCCCAGCATTTT. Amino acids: CASSILQGHNQPQHF. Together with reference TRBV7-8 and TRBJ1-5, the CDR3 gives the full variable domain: GAGVSQSPRYKVAKRGQDVALRCDPISGHVSLFWYQQALGQGPEFLTYFQNEAQLDKSGLPSDRFFAERPEGSVSTLKIQRTQQEDSAVYLCASSILQGHNQPQHFGDGTRLSIL.